This TCR beta chain was observed in a study of blood T cell repertoires in COVID-19. CDR3 size: 14 residues. The V end lost 6 bases, the J end lost 6 bases, and 15 bases lay between the germline ends. CDR1 and CDR2 (germline): SGHRS, YFSETQ. Measured with immunoSEQ multiplex PCR; TCRdb has only the in-frame clones, and not every one. Among approximately 220,000 clones, more than 65% were seen once, and the ten largest hold around 3%. The genes are TRBV5-1 and TRBJ2-2, with D maybe TRBD1 (6 bases). This clonotype was sampled from a woman under 40 who had recovered from COVID-19. Specimen: peripheral blood. CDR3 loop: CASKTGTDPGELFF. Written as DNA, the CDR3 is TGCGCCAGCAAAACAGGGACGGACCCCGGGGAGCTGTTTTTT.